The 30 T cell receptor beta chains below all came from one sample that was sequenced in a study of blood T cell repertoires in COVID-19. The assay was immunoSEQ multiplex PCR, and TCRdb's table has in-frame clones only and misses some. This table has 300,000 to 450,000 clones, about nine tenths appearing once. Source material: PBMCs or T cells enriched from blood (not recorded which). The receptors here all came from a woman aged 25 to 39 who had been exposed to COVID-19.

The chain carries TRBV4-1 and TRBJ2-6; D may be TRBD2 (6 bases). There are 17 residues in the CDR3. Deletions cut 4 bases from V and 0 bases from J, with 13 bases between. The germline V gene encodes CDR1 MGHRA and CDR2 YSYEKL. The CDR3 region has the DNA TGCGCCAGCAGCCCTGAGGGAGGCCGCTCTGGGGCCAACGTCCTGACTTTC. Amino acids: CASSPEGGRSGANVLTF.

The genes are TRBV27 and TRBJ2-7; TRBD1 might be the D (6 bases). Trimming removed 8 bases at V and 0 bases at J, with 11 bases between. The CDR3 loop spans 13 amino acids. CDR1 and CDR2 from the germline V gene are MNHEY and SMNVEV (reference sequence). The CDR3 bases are TGTGCCAGCCGCCGGGACACCTCCTACGAGCAGTACTTC. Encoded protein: CASRRDTSYEQYF.

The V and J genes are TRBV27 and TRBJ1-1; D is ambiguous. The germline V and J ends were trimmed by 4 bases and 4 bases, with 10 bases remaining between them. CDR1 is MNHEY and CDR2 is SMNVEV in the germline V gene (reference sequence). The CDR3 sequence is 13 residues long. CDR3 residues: CASSYQDTTEAFF. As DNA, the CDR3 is TGTGCCAGCAGTTACCAAGACACCACTGAAGCTTTCTTT.

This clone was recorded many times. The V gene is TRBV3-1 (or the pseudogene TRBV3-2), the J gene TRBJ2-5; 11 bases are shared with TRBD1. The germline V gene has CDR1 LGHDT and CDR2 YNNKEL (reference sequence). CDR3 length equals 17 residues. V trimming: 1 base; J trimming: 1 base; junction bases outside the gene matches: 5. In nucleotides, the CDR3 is TGTGCCAGCAGCCAAGGCGGGACAGGGGGGATCCAAGAGACCCAGTACTTC. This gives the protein CASSQGGTGGIQETQYF.

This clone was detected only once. CDR3 in DNA: TGTGCCAGCAGCTTAGCGCAGGGGGGACTCAATGAGCAGTTCTTC. Its translation: CASSLAQGGLNEQFF. The gene calls are TRBV7-9 and TRBJ2-1, with a possible D match to TRBD1 (7 bases). Germline V CDR1 and CDR2: SEHNR, FQNEAQ (reference sequence). This CDR3 has 15 amino acids. Trimming took 0 bases from V and 6 from J, leaving 12 bases between them.

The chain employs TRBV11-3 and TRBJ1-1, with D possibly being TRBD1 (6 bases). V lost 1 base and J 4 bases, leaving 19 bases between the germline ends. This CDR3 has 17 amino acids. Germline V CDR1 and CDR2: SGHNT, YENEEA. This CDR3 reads CASSLARSGIQGTEAFF. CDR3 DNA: TGTGCCAGCAGCTTAGCTCGTTCGGGGATACAGGGCACTGAAGCTTTCTTT.

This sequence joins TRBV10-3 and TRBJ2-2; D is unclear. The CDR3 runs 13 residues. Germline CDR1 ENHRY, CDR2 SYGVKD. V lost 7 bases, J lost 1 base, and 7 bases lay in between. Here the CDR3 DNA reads TGTGCCATCAATGACGGGAACACCGGGGAGCTGTTTTTT. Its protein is CAINDGNTGELFF.

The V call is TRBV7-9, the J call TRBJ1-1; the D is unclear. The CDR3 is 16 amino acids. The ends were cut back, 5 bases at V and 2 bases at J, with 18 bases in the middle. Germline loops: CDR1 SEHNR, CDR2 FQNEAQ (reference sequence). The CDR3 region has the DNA TGTGCCAGCAGCCTCCCCGGCGGCGGGAAAAACACTGAAGCTTTCTTT. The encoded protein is CASSLPGGGKNTEAFF.

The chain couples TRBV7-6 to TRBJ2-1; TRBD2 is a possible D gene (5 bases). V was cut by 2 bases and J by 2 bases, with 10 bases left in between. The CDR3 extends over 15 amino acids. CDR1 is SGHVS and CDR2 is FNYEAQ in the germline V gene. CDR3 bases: TGTGCCAGCAGCTTATGGCCCGGGACCTACAATGAGCAGTTCTTC. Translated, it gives CASSLWPGTYNEQFF.

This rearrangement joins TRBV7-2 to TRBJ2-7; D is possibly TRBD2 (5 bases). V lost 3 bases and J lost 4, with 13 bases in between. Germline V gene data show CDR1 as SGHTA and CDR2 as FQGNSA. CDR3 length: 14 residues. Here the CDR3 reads CASSLGRDGYEQYF. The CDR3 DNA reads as TGTGCCAGCAGCTTGGGTCGGGATGGTTACGAGCAGTACTTC.

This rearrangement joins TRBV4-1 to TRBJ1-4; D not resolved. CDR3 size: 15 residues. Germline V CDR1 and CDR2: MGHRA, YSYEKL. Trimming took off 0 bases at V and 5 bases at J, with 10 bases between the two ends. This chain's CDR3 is CASSQDDTLNEKLFF. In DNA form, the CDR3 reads TGCGCCAGCAGCCAAGATGACACCCTGAATGAAAAACTGTTTTTT.

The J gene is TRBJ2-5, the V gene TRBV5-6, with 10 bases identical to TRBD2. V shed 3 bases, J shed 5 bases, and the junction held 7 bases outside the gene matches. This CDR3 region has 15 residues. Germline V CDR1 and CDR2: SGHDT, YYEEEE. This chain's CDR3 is CASSSAGGPGETQYF. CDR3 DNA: TGTGCCAGCAGCTCAGCGGGAGGGCCTGGGGAGACCCAGTACTTC.

The CDR3: CASSAFSNQPQHF. The CDR3 DNA is TGTGCCAGCAGCGCTTTTAGCAATCAGCCCCAGCATTTT. V usage is TRBV9 and J usage is TRBJ1-5; no definite D call. Germline CDR1 SGDLS, CDR2 YYNGEE. The CDR3 has 13 amino acids. Trimming left V 3 bases short and J 0 bases short, with 4 bases between. Variable domain in full (rest from reference TRBV9 and TRBJ1-5): DSGVTQTPKHLITATGQRVTLRCSPRSGDLSVYWYQQSLDQGLQFLIQYYNGEERAKGNILERFSAQQFPDLHSELNLSSLELGDSALYFCASSAFSNQPQHFGDGTRLSIL.

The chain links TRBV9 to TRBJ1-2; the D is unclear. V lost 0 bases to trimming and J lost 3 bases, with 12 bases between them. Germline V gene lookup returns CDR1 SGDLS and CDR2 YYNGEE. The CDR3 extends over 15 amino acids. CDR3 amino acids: CASSVEIAGDYGYTF. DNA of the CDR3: TGTGCCAGCAGCGTAGAGATCGCCGGAGACTATGGCTACACCTTC.

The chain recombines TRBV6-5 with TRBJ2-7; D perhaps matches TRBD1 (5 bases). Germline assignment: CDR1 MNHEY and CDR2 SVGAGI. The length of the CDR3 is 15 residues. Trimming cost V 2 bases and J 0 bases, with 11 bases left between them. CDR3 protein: CASSYGAPSSYEQYF. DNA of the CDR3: TGTGCCAGCAGTTACGGGGCGCCGAGCTCCTACGAGCAGTACTTC.

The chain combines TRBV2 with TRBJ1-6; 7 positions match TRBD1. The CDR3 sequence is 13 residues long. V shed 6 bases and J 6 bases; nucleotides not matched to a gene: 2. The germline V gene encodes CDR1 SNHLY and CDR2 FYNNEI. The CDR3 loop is CASSRDSNSPLHF. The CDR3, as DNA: TGTGCCAGCAGCCGGGACAGTAATTCACCCCTCCACTTT.

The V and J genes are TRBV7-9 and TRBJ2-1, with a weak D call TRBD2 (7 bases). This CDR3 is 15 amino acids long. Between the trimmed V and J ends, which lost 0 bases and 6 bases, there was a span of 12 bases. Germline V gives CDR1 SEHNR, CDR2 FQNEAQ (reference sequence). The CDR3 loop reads CASSLAGAGANEQFF. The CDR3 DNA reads TGTGCCAGCAGCTTAGCAGGGGCGGGGGCCAATGAGCAGTTCTTC.

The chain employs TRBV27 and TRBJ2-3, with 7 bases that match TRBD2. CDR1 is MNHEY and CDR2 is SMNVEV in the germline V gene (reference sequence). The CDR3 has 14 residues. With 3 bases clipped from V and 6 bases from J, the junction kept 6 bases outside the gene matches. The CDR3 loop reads CASSLLAGVDTQYF. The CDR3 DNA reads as TGTGCCAGCAGTTTGTTGGCGGGGGTGGATACGCAGTATTTT.

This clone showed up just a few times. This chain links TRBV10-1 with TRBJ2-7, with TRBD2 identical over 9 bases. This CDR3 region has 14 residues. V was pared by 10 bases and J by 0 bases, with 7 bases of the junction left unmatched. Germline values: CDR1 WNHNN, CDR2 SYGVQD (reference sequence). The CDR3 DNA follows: TGCGCCACCGTAGCGGGAGTTAGCTCCTACGAGCAGTACTTC. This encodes CATVAGVSSYEQYF.

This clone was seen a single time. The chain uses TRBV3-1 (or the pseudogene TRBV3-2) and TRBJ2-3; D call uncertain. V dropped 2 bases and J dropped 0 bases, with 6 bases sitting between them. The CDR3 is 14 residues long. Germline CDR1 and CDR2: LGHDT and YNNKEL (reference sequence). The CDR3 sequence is CASSQRGSTDTQYF. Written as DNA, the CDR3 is TGTGCCAGCAGCCAAAGAGGTAGCACAGATACGCAGTATTTT.

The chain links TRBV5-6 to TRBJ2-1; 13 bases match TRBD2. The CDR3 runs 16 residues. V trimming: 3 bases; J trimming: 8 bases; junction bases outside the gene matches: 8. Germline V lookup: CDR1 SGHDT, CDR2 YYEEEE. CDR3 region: CASSSPTSGRRDEQFF. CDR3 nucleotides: TGTGCCAGCAGCTCCCCGACTAGCGGGAGGAGAGATGAGCAGTTCTTC.

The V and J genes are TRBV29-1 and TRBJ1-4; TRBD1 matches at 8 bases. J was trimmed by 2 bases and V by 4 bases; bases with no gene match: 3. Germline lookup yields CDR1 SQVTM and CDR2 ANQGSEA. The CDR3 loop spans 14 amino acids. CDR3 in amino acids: CSVAQGATNEKLFF. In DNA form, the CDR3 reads TGCAGCGTTGCGCAGGGGGCTACTAATGAAAAACTGTTTTTT. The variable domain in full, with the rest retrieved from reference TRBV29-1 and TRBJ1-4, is SAVISQKPSRDICQRGTSLTIQCQVDSQVTMMFWYRQQPGQSLTLIATANQGSEATYESGFVIDKFPISRPNLTFSTLTVSNMSPEDSSIYLCSVAQGATNEKLFFGSGTQLSVL.

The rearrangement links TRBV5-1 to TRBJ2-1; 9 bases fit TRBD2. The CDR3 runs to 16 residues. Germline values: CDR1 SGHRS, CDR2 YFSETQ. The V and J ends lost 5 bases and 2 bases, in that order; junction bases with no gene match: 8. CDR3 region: CASRSPLAGTYNEQFF. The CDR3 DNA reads TGCGCCAGCAGATCTCCCCTAGCGGGAACCTACAATGAGCAGTTCTTC.

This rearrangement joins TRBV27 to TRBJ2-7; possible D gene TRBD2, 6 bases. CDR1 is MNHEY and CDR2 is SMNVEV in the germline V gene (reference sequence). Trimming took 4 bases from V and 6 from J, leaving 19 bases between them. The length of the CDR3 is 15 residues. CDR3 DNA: TGTGCCAGCAGTTCGATTCAGGGACTTGGGGTCGAGCAGTACTTC. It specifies CASSSIQGLGVEQYF.

In DNA form, the CDR3 reads TGTGCCAGCAGCTTCGGGGAGACCCAGTACTTC. Protein: CASSFGETQYF. The chain has TRBV11-1 and TRBJ2-5; D is undetermined. The germline V and J ends were trimmed by 3 bases and 5 bases, with 4 bases remaining between them. The germline V gene has CDR1 SGHAT and CDR2 FQDESV (reference sequence). The CDR3 contains 11 residues.

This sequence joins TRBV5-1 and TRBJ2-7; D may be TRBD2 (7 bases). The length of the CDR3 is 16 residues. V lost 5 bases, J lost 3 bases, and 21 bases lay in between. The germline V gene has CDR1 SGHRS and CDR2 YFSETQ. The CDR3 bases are TGCGCCAGCAGAGGACCGGGGGGCGGCAAAAACTACGAGCAGTACTTC. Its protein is CASRGPGGGKNYEQYF. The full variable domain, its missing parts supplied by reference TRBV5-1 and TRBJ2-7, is KAGVTQTPRYLIKTRGQQVTLSCSPISGHRSVSWYQQTPGQGLQFLFEYFSETQRNKGNFPGRFSGRQFSNSRSEMNVSTLELGDSALYLCASRGPGGGKNYEQYFGPGTRLTVT.

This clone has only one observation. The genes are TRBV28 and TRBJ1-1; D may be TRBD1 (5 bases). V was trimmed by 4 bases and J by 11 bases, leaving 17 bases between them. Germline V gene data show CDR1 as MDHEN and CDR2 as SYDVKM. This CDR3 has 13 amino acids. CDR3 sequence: CASSSSRARAAFF. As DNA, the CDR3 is TGTGCCAGCAGTTCCAGCAGGGCCAGGGCGGCTTTCTTT.

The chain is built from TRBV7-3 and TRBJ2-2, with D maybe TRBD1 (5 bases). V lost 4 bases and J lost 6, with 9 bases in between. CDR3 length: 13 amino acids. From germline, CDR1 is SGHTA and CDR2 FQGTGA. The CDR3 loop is CASSSQGPGELFF. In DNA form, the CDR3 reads TGTGCCAGCAGCTCGCAGGGTCCCGGGGAGCTGTTTTTT.

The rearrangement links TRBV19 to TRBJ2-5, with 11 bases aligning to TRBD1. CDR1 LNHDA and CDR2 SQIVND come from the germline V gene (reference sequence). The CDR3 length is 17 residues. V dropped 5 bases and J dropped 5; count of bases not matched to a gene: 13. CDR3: CASSPLPGQGAGETQYF. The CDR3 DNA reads TGTGCCAGTAGTCCTCTCCCTGGACAGGGGGCGGGGGAGACCCAGTACTTC.

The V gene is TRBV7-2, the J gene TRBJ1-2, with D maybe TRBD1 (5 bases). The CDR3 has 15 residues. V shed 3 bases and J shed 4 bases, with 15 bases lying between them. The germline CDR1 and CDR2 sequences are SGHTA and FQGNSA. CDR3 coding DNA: TGTGCCAGCAGCTTTAGCCCGACAGTTACCTATGGCTACACCTTC. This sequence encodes CASSFSPTVTYGYTF.